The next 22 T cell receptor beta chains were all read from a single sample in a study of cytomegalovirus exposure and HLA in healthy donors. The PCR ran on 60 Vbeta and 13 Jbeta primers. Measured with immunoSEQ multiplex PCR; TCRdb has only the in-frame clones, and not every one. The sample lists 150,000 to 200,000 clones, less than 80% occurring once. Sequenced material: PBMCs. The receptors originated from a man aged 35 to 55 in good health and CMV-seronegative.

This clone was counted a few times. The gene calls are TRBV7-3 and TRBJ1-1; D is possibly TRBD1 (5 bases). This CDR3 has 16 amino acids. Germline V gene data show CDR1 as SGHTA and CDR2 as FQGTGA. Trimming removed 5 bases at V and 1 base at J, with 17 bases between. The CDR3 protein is CASSPQQADRNTEAFF. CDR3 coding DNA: TGTGCCAGCAGCCCCCAACAGGCCGACAGGAACACTGAAGCTTTCTTT. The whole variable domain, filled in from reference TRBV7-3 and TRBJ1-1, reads GAGVSQTPSNKVTEKGKYVELRCDPISGHTALYWYRQSLGQGPEFLIYFQGTGAADDSGLPNDRFFAVRPEGSVSTLKIQRTERGDSAVYLCASSPQQADRNTEAFFGQGTRLTVV.

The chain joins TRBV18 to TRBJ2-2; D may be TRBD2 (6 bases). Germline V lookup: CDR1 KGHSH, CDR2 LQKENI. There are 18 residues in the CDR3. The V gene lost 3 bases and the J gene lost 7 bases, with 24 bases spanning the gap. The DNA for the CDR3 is TGTGCCAGCTCACCCACCCAAACGACTAGTAAGGGATTCGGGGAGCTGTTTTTT. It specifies CASSPTQTTSKGFGELFF.

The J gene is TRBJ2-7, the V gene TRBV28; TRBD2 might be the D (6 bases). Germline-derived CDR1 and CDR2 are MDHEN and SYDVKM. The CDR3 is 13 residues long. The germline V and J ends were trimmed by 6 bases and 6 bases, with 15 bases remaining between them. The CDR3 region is CASSLLRGGEQYF. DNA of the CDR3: TGTGCCAGCAGCCTCCTGCGGGGTGGCGAGCAGTACTTC.

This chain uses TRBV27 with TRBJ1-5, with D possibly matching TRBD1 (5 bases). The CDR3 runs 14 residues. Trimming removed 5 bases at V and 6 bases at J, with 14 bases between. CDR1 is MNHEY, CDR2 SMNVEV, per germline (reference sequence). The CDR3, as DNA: TGTGCCAGCAGTCGTGGTCGGGGGGGTCAGCCCCAGCATTTT. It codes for CASSRGRGGQPQHF.

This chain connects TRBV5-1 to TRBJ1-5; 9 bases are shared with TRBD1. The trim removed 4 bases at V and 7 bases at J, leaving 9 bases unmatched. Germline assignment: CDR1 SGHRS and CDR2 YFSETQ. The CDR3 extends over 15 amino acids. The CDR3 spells CASSQGQGEGQPQHF. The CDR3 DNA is TGCGCCAGCAGCCAGGGACAGGGAGAAGGACAGCCCCAGCATTTT.

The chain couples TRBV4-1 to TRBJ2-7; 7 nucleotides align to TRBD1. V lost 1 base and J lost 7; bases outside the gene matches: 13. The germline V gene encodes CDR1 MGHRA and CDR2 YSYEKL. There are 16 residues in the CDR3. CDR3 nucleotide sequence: TGCGCCAGCAGCCAAGGGGACGGACAGGTACGAGGGGAGCAGTACTTC. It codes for CASSQGDGQVRGEQYF.

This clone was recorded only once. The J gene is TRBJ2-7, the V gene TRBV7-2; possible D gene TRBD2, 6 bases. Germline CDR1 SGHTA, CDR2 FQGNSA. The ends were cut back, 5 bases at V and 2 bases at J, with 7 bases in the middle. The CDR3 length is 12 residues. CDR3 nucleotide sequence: TGTGCCAGCAGCCGGGAGCCCTACGAGCAGTACTTC. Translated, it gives CASSREPYEQYF.

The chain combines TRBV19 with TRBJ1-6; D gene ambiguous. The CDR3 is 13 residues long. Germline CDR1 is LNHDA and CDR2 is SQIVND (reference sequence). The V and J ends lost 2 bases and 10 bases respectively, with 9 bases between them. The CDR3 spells CASSIRPPSPLHF. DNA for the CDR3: TGTGCCAGTAGTATACGTCCCCCGTCACCCCTCCACTTT.

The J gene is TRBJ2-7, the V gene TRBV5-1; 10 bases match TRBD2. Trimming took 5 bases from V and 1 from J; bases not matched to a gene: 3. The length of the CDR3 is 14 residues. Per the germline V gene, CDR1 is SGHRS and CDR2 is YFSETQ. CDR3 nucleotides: TGCGCCAGCAGTTGGACTAGCGGTTCCTACGAGCAGTACTTC. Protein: CASSWTSGSYEQYF.

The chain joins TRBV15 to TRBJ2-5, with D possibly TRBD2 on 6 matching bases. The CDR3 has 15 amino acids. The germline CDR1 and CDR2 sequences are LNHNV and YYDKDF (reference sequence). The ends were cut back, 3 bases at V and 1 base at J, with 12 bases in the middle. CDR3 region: CATSRGGNGQETQYF. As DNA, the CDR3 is TGTGCCACCAGCAGGGGAGGTAACGGCCAAGAGACCCAGTACTTC. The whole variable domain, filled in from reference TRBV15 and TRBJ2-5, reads DAMVIQNPRYQVTQFGKPVTLSCSQTLNHNVMYWYQQKSSQAPKLLFHYYDKDFNNEADTPDNFQSRRPNTSFCFLDIRSPGLGDTAMYLCATSRGGNGQETQYFGPGTRLLVL.

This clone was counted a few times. The CDR3 nucleotides read TGCGCCAGCAGCCGCGGGACAGTCATGAACACTGAAGCTTTCTTT. It yields the protein CASSRGTVMNTEAFF. This sequence joins TRBV4-3 and TRBJ1-1; 7 bases are shared with TRBD1. The CDR3 runs 15 residues. Germline V CDR1 and CDR2: LGHNA, YSLEER. V shed 4 bases and J 0 bases; nucleotides not matched to a gene: 5.

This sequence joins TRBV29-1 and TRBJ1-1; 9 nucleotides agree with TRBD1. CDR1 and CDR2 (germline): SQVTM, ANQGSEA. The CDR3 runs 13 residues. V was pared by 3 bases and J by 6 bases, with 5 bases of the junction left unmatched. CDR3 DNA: TGCAGCGTTGAGGGGGGACAGGGAGCTGAAGCTTTCTTT. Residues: CSVEGGQGAEAFF.

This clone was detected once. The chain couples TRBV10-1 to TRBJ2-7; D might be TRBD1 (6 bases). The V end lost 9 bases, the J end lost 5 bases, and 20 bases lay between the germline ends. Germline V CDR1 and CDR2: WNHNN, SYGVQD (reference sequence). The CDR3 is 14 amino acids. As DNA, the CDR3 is TGCGCCAGTAGGCAATTCCAGGGGATCCACGAGCAGTACTTC. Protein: CASRQFQGIHEQYF.

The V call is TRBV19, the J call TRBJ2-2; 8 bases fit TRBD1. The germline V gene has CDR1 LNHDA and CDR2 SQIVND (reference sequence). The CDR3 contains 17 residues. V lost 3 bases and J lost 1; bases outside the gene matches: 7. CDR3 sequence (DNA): TGTGCCAGTAGTATTTCATTAGGGACAGGGAACACCGGGGAGCTGTTTTTT. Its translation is CASSISLGTGNTGELFF.

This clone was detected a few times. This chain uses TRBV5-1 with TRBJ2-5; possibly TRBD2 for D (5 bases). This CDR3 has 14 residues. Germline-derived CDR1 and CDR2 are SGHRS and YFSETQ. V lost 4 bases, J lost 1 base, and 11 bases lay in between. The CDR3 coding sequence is TGCGCCAGCAGCGCCGAGAGGGCCCAAGAGACCCAGTACTTC. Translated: CASSAERAQETQYF.

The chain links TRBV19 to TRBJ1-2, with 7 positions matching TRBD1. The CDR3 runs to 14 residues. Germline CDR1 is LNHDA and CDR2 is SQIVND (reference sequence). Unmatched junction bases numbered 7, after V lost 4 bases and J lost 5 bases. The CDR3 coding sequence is TGTGCCAGTAGTACCCTACAGGGGTTGTATGGCTACACCTTC. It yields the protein CASSTLQGLYGYTF.

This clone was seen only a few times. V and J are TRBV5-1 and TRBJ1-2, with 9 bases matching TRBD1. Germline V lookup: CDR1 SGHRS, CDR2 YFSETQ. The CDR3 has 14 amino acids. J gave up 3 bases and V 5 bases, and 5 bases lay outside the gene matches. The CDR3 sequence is CASRPGQGDYGYTF. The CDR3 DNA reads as TGCGCCAGCAGACCGGGACAGGGCGACTATGGCTACACCTTC.

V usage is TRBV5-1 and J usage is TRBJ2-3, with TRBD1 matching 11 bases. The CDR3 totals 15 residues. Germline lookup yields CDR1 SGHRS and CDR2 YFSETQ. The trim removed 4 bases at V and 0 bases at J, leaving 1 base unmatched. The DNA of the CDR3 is TGCGCCAGCAGCAGGACAGGGGGCAGCACAGATACGCAGTATTTT. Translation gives CASSRTGGSTDTQYF.

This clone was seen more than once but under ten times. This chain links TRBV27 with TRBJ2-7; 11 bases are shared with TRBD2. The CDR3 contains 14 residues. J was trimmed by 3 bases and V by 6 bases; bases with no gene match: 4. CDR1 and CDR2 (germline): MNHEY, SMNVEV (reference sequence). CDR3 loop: CASSPGTSGYEQYF. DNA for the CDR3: TGTGCCAGCAGCCCCGGGACTAGCGGCTACGAGCAGTACTTC.

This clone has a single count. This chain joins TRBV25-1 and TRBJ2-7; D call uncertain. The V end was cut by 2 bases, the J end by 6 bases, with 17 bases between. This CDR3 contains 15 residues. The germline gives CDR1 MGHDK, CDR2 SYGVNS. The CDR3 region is CASSEGLGLGGEQYF. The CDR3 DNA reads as TGTGCCAGCAGTGAAGGTTTGGGCCTGGGTGGCGAGCAGTACTTC.

The CDR3 DNA is TGTGCCTGGAGTGTCGGCGGGGAAAAACTGTTTTTT. It codes for CAWSVGGEKLFF. This chain links TRBV30 with TRBJ1-4; D is unresolved. CDR3 size: 12 residues. From germline, CDR1 is GTSNPN and CDR2 SVGIG (reference sequence). The germline V and J ends were trimmed by 0 bases and 8 bases, with 7 bases remaining between them. Full variable domain (rest looked up from reference TRBV30 and TRBJ1-4): SQTIHQWPATLVQPVGSPLSLECTVEGTSNPNLYWYRQAAGRGLQLLFYSVGIGQISSEVPQNLSASRPQDRQFILSSKKLLLSDSGFYLCAWSVGGEKLFFGSGTQLSVL.

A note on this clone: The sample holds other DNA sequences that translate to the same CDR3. CDR3 sequence: CASSLGLAGGQETQYF. The DNA for the CDR3 is TGTGCCAGCAGTTTGGGACTAGCGGGGGGGCAGGAGACCCAGTACTTC. The chain links TRBV28 to TRBJ2-5; TRBD2 aligns across 16 bases. Per germline, CDR1 MDHEN and CDR2 SYDVKM. V shed 3 bases and J 5 bases; nucleotides not matched to a gene: 3. This CDR3 comprises 16 residues.